The rows below give T cell receptor beta chains drawn from one sample of a study of T cells in Graves' hyperthyroidism and ophthalmopathy. TCRdb analysed the multiplex PCR reads with MiXCR anew, one entry per CDR3 protein. The sample consists of about 600,000 distinct CDR3 sequences, roughly a sixth of them appearing once. Sample: blood. The receptors stem from a woman aged 35 to 49 with Graves' ophthalmopathy. CDR3s include the opening cysteine and the closing phenylalanine or tryptophan. The D gene is left open where the match is weak. Some rows have no size entry. The others give once, few or many, or a class for an expanded clone.

size	J	V	D	DNA	CDR3
-	TRBJ2-3	TRBV6-1	-	TGTGCCAGCTCAAACGGGGCTGCAGATACGCAGTATTTT	CASSNGAADTQYF
-	TRBJ1-6	TRBV28	TRBD1	TGTGCCAGCAGAGGACAGGAGGTTTCACCCCTCCACTTT	CASRGQEVSPLHF
-	TRBJ2-7	TRBV24-1	TRBD1	TGTGCCACCAGTTCGGGACAGAGCTACGAGCAGTACTTC	CATSSGQSYEQYF
many	TRBJ2-3	TRBV29-1	TRBD2	TGCAGCGTTGACACCCCTAGCGGCCTCACAGATACGCAGTATTTT	CSVDTPSGLTDTQYF
few	TRBJ1-4	TRBV7-9	-	TGTGCCAGCAGCTTAGTGGCCGTTAATGAAAAACTGTTTTTT	CASSLVAVNEKLFF
many	TRBJ2-3	TRBV11-1	-	TGTGCCAGCAGCTTCCGAACAGGGACAGATACGCAGTATTTT	CASSFRTGTDTQYF
many	TRBJ2-5	TRBV7-6	-	TGTGCCAGCAGCTCCGGTGGGACCCAGTACTTC	CASSSGGTQYF
few	TRBJ2-2	TRBV2	TRBD2	TGTGCCAGCGTAGAGCGGGGGCCCTCCGCGAACACCGGGGAGCTGTTTTTT	CASVERGPSANTGELFF
many	TRBJ2-5	TRBV11-1	-	TGTGCCAGCAGCTACCCCGCCCGGCGTCCAGAGACCCAGTACTTC	CASSYPARRPETQYF
-	TRBJ2-2	TRBV20-1	TRBD1	TGCAGTGCCCCACGGACAGGGACCCTGGGGGCCGGGGAGCTGTTTTTT	CSAPRTGTLGAGELFF
few	TRBJ1-2	TRBV19	-	TGTGCCAGTAACACCCCCCTGGCAGGCAACTATGGCTACACCTTC	CASNTPLAGNYGYTF
-	TRBJ2-2	TRBV6-5	-	TGTGCCAGCAGTTACCGAGCCTCCACCGGGGAGCTGTTTTTT	CASSYRASTGELFF
few	TRBJ1-1	TRBV12-3/TRBV12-4	-	TGTGCCAGCAGTTCGGGACCTTTCACTGAAGCTTTCTTT	CASSSGPFTEAFF
many	TRBJ2-3	TRBV20-1	-	TGCAGTACCACCCCCTTCCGGGAGTCGGGAGATACGCAGTATTTT	CSTTPFRESGDTQYF
few	TRBJ1-5	TRBV19	-	TGTGCCAGTACGCCTCCTGGCAGAACCAATCAGCCCCAGCATTTT	CASTPPGRTNQPQHF
many	TRBJ2-3	TRBV29-1	-	TGCAGCGTTGACCCGCCAGGGAAGTTCACAGATACGCAGTATTTT	CSVDPPGKFTDTQYF
-	TRBJ2-3	TRBV29-1	-	TGCAGCGCTTGGGGTGCAGATACGCAGTATTTT	CSAWGADTQYF
many	TRBJ1-2	TRBV2	TRBD1	TGTGCCAGCAGTGCCGACAGGGCCTATGGCTACACCTTC	CASSADRAYGYTF
many	TRBJ1-4	TRBV18	-	TGTGCCAGCTCACCCCGGGGGACTAATGAAAAACTGTTTTTT	CASSPRGTNEKLFF
-	TRBJ1-5	TRBV19	-	TGTGCCAGTAGTATAGTAGCAGGAGGGGCTCAGCCCCAGCATTTT	CASSIVAGGAQPQHF
many	TRBJ1-1	TRBV6-1	-	TGTGCCAGCAGACTAAATCAGGGGAAAGACACTGAAGCTTTCTTT	CASRLNQGKDTEAFF
many	TRBJ2-5	TRBV6-1	-	TGTGCCAGCAGTGTTAAAGCAGAACGAGAGACCCAGTACTTC	CASSVKAERETQYF
-	TRBJ2-2	TRBV5-1	-	TGCGCCAGCAGGGGAGCGAACACCGGGGAGCTGTTTTTT	CASRGANTGELFF
many	TRBJ2-7	TRBV7-9	-	TGTGCCAGCAGCGAGGGTTACAGGGACTACGAGCAGTACTTC	CASSEGYRDYEQYF
many	TRBJ2-1	TRBV20-1	-	TGCAGTGGATCGTTGTCCGCGAATGAGCAGTTCTTC	CSGSLSANEQFF
many	TRBJ1-5	TRBV28	TRBD1	TGTGCCAGCAGTTTGGGACAGGAAAATCAGCCCCAGCATTTT	CASSLGQENQPQHF
many	TRBJ2-1	TRBV5-1	TRBD2	TGCGCCAGCAGCTTGATGCTAGCGGGAGATAATGAGCAGTTCTTC	CASSLMLAGDNEQFF
-	TRBJ2-1	TRBV7-9	TRBD2	TGTGCCAGCAGCGGAGCGGCGGGAGGTGAGCAGTTCTTC	CASSGAAGGEQFF
-	TRBJ1-1	TRBV9	-	TGTGCCAGCAGCGTAGGCCTGGAACCAGGCGCAATTCCCAACACTGAAGCTTTCTTT	CASSVGLEPGAIPNTEAFF
-	TRBJ2-3	TRBV5-4	TRBD1	TGTGCCAGCAGCCGAGACACAGGGGACGGGGATACGCAGTATTTT	CASSRDTGDGDTQYF
-	TRBJ2-3	TRBV4-1	-	TGCGCCAGCAGCCAAGATCTAGGGACTAGCACAGATACGCAGTATTTT	CASSQDLGTSTDTQYF
few	TRBJ1-4	TRBV30	TRBD1	TGTGCCTGGAGTGCCCCGGGGACAGGGGCCGAAAAACTGTTTTTT	CAWSAPGTGAEKLFF
-	TRBJ1-6	TRBV27	-	TGTGCCAGCAGTTTAGGTTCTCGGATTTCACCCCTCCACTTT	CASSLGSRISPLHF
few	TRBJ2-7	TRBV20-1	TRBD1	TGCAGTGCTGGCCCAGGGGGAACCCCCTACGAGCAGTACTTC	CSAGPGGTPYEQYF
few	TRBJ1-1	TRBV30	-	TGTGCCTGCCAACCTCCGGGGAGGTTGGGTGAAGCTTTCTTT	CACQPPGRLGEAFF
few	TRBJ1-1	TRBV29-1	-	TGCAGCGTCTTCATAGCTTATGAAGCTTTCTTT	CSVFIAYEAFF
few	TRBJ2-7	TRBV7-8	TRBD1	TGTGCCAGCAGCCCGTTCCAGGGGGCCTACGAGCAGTACTTC	CASSPFQGAYEQYF
-	TRBJ2-2	TRBV19	-	TGTGCCAGTAGTATTAATGGGGCCGGGGAGCTGTTTTTT	CASSINGAGELFF
few	TRBJ2-7	TRBV28	-	TGTGCCAGCAGTCCCCCTCCAAGGGGGGTCTACGAGCAGTACTTC	CASSPPPRGVYEQYF
many	TRBJ2-7	TRBV2	TRBD1	TGTGCCAGCAGGGGACAGGGGGCCAACGAGCAGTACTTC	CASRGQGANEQYF
many	TRBJ2-7	TRBV5-6	-	TGTGCCAGCAGCTTGGCCTCAGGCGGCGAGCAGTACTTC	CASSLASGGEQYF
many	TRBJ2-3	TRBV7-6	-	TGTGCCAGCAGCGCTAGGTGGCGGACCACAGATACGCAGTATTTT	CASSARWRTTDTQYF
few	TRBJ2-1	TRBV24-1	TRBD2	TGTGCCACCAGTGATTTTACTAGCGGGAGTAAGGATGAGCAGTTCTTC	CATSDFTSGSKDEQFF
once	TRBJ1-3	TRBV5-4	-	TGTGCCAGCAGCTGGGGCGGGGATAGTGGAAACACCATATATTTT	CASSWGGDSGNTIYF
few	TRBJ2-3	TRBV18	TRBD2	TGTGCCAGCTCCGAACGGGGGGAAAGCCCCCAGTATTTT	CASSERGESPQYF
many	TRBJ2-7	TRBV20-1	TRBD2	TGCAGTGCTAGGTTCGCGGGGGGGGGAGCTTCCTACGAGCAGTACTTC	CSARFAGGGASYEQYF
-	TRBJ1-4	TRBV28	-	TGTGCCAGCAGTTCTCAGACCCTTAACGAAAAACTGTTTTTT	CASSSQTLNEKLFF
many	TRBJ1-1	TRBV11-2	-	TGTGCCAGCAGCATCGACAGTTTTTTCACTGAAGCTTTCTTT	CASSIDSFFTEAFF
-	TRBJ2-3	TRBV7-9	-	TGTGCCAGCAGCCCAAGAACAGGGTTCACAGATACGCAGTATTTT	CASSPRTGFTDTQYF
-	TRBJ2-7	TRBV5-1	-	TGCGCCAGCAGGTCGGCGATAGTCTCCTACGAGCAGTACTTC	CASRSAIVSYEQYF
few	TRBJ2-3	TRBV5-1	TRBD2	TGCGCCAGCAGCTTGGCCCCTGGGACTAGCGCAGATACGCAGTATTTT	CASSLAPGTSADTQYF
few	TRBJ1-5	TRBV6-2/TRBV6-3	TRBD1	TGTGCCAGCAGTCCCCTCCCCCGGGGGCGACAGGGTCAGCCCCAGCATTTT	CASSPLPRGRQGQPQHF
-	TRBJ1-5	TRBV28	-	TGTGCCAGCAGGGCCGGGACACTCACTAATCAGCCCCAGCATTTT	CASRAGTLTNQPQHF
many	TRBJ2-3	TRBV30	TRBD2	TGTGCCTGGAGTGGGCGGGGGGGATACACAGATACGCAGTATTTT	CAWSGRGGYTDTQYF
few	TRBJ2-3	TRBV6-1	-	TGTGCCAGCAGGGCTTTAGGAGGGGGAGATACGCAGTATTTT	CASRALGGGDTQYF
-	TRBJ1-1	TRBV12-3/TRBV12-4	-	TGTGCCAGCACCGACACCCTGAACACTGAAGCTTTCTTT	CASTDTLNTEAFF
many	TRBJ2-5	TRBV5-4	TRBD2	TGTGCCAGCAGCGCGGACCCCTCTAGCGGAGAGACCCAGTACTTC	CASSADPSSGETQYF